A single sample gave rise to the 2 T cell receptor beta chains below, sequenced in a study of identical twins. TCRdb re-derived calls from the 5' RACE reads in MiXCR, one entry per CDR3 protein. The data contain roughly 750,000 distinct CDR3 sequences, 21% of them singletons. These data were also filed under a second study, of T cells expressing NK-cell markers.

Sequencing used PBMCs. These receptors were collected from a woman aged 18-35 years in good health.

The table lists this clonotype with many counts. The chain uses TRBV27 and TRBJ1-1; D is ambiguous. CDR3 size: 14 residues. Per the germline V gene, CDR1 is MNHEY and CDR2 is SMNVEV (reference sequence). V lost 2 bases and J lost 5, with 12 bases in between. The CDR3 region has the DNA TGTGCCAGCAGTTTACCGGGATCGGGGACTGAAGCTTTCTTT. It yields the protein CASSLPGSGTEAFF.

This sequence joins TRBV5-1 and TRBJ2-7, with D possibly matching TRBD2 (6 bases). Deletions cut 4 bases from V and 4 bases from J, with 15 bases between. Germline V CDR1 and CDR2: SGHRS, YFSETQ. This CDR3 is built from 14 residues. CDR3 DNA: TGCGCCAGCAGCGGGGGACTTTTTGGGTACGAGCAGTACTTC. Amino acid sequence: CASSGGLFGYEQYF.